What follows describes a single T cell receptor beta chain. What this receptor recognizes is not known. There are no base qualities to consult, and no much larger clone falls within one base. In the paper's terms, the time point label means: baseline before first vaccination. The sample's treatment or condition label, in plain terms: meningococcal conjugate vaccine given as trial control. Samples from vaccinated people were obtained from the UK trials COV001 and COV002, which included a single-blind randomized controlled phase 2/3 trial of AZD1222 (ChAdOx1 nCoV-19) in healthy adults. For TCRbeta chain sequencing, PBMC samples were collected from trial participants at day 0 and at day 28 after the second dose. The CDR3 regions of human TCRbeta chains were analyzed by immunosequencing. In the authors' own workflow: Repertoire TCRs were checked for matches against a reference library of SARS-CoV-2-specific TCRs that had been generated using the MIRA antigen-specificity platform. Breadth meant the fraction of unique TCRs that were SARS-CoV-2-associated, whereas depth meant the fraction of total T cells that were SARS-CoV-2-associated. Using the MIRA data, every spike-specific TCR was mapped to the spike region that the TCR reacted to and assigned to either a CD4 or a CD8 class. Log10-transformed breadth and depth values were compared by one-way ANOVA with Sidak's multiple comparisons tests. TCRdb's version of the immuneACCESS table is confined to in-frame rearrangements and falls short of the full clone set. An unresolved V gene accounts for under half of the shortfall where checked; the remainder is of unknown origin. V, J and clone size reflect that table, while D and trimming were determined from the DNA. Recorded for this sample are 150,000 to 180,000 clones; 86% of them occurred a single time. The leading ten clones occupy roughly 5.8% of the sample.

These data are taken from a study of T cell responses to AZD1222 COVID-19 vaccine (dated by TCRdb to about 2021). For context, the study as a whole: A total of about 250 trial participants underwent TCR sequencing, of whom 200 to 220 had received two doses of AZD1222 and roughly 26 had received two doses of the MenACWY control vaccine. Trial participants were enrolled into age subgroups of 18-55, 56-69 and 70-plus years, which contained about 150, 28 and 57 TCR-sequenced participants, respectively.

General findings and caveats noted by the study authors: Conclusions about previously exposed vaccinees are limited, since just 6 or 7 AZD1222 recipients were seropositive for SARS-CoV-2 at baseline. After two AZD1222 doses, spike-specific TCR breadth and depth were significantly higher than at day 0 and than in MenACWY recipients. The 56-69-year group was small, and its depth increase did not reach significance, likely because of low power. Nearly half of unique spike-specific TCRs reportedly recognized epitopes outside regions mutated in the B.1.351 and B.1.1.7 variants. Vaccine-associated CD4 TCRs spanned the whole spike protein, with dominant responses in regions 160-218 and 743-854. Because no day 14 peak-response samples were available, the repertoires could be characterized only after the peak T cell response. Participants were mostly white British, with more females than males. The authors suggested clonal diversity may have been underestimated.

Trimming costs V 0 bases and J 6 bases, and their ends lie 8 bases apart. Taken from cysteine to phenylalanine, the CDR3 has 12 residues. The sequence is cut down to CDR3 DNA, 36 bases in frame from base 1. CDR1 is given as GTSNPN and CDR2 as SVGIG, both from the germline V gene (reference sequence). The chain couples TRBV30 to TRBJ1-2; the D region possibly corresponds to TRBD1 (5 bases align). This receptor was taken from an adult in good health. The sequencing used peripheral blood, collected on day 0 of MenACWY control vaccination. The DNA sequence is given as TGTGCCTGGAGTGTTTCGGGGCATGGCTACACCTTC. It codes for CAWSVSGHGYTF.